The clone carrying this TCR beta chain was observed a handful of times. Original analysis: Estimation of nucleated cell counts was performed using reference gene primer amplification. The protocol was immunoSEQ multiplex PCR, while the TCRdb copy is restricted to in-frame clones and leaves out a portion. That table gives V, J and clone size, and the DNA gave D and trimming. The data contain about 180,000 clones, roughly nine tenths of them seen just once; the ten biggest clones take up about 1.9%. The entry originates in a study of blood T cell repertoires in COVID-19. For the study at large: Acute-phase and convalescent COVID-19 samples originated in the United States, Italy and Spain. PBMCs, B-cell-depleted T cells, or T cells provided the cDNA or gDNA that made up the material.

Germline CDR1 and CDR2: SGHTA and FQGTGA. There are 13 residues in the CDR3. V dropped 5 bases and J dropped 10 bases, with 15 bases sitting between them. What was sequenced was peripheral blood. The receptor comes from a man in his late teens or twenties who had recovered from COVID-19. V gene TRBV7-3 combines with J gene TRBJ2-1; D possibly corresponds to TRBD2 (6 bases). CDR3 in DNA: TGTGCCAGCAGCACCGGGACGGCGGGGGAGCAGTTCTTC. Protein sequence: CASSTGTAGEQFF.